The entry below describes one T cell receptor (beta chain). What it binds is unknown. When sampled, the donors appeared nominally healthy, though they likely had unrecorded immune exposures. Vbeta (60) and Jbeta (13) primers were used in the PCR. TCRdb's table, derived via immunoSEQ multiplex PCR, lists solely in-frame clones and lacks some. Its listing shows more than 50,000 clones. The data were taken from a study of cytomegalovirus exposure and HLA in healthy donors. General observations from the study: Equally common other TCR beta chains were less clonally expanded than HLA-associated ones, a later analysis found. Later analysis demonstrated an association between a missense DCLRE1C variant and TCR beta V- and J-gene trimming.

Input material: PBMCs. The sequence was obtained from a man aged 50-59 years in good health and CMV-seropositive.

DNA of the CDR3: TGTGCCAGCTCCAAAGGACAGGGAGGTTCACCCCTCCACTTT. As protein: CASSKGQGGSPLHF. V and J are TRBV18 and TRBJ1-6; TRBD1 matches at 8 bases. Trimming at V came to 6 bases and at J to 9 bases, leaving 7 bases not matched to a gene. This CDR3 has 14 amino acids. Germline-derived CDR1 and CDR2 are KGHSH and LQKENI.